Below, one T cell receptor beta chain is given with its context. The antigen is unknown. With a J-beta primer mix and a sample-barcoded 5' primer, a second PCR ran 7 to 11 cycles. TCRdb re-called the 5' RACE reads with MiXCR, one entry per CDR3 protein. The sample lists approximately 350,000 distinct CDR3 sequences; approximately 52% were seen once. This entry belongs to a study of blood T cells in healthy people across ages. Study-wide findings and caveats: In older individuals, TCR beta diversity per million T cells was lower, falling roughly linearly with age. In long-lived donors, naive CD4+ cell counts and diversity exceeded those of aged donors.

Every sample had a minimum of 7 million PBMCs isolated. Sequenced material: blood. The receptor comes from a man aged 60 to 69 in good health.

CDR3 coding DNA: TGCAGTGCTAGAATCGGCGGCTCAGGGGAGGAGCAGTACTTC. Encoded protein: CSARIGGSGEEQYF. The chain joins TRBV20-1 to TRBJ2-5; D assignment may be TRBD1 or TRBD2 (6 bases each). The V end was cut by 2 bases, the J end by 11 bases, with 21 bases between. The CDR3 spans 14 residues. Germline V gene data show CDR1 as DFQATT and CDR2 as SNEGSKA (reference sequence).